This TCR beta chain was recorded in a study of T cell responses to AZD1222 COVID-19 vaccine. Study-level results: Repertoire samples came only from after the peak T cell response. It should be noted that donors were predominantly white British and more often female, and clonal diversity was possibly underestimated.

Some clones are missing from TCRdb's copy, which holds only in-frame ones; the method was immunoSEQ multiplex PCR. The repertoire consists of under 150,000 clones, with 70% to 90% occurring once and the leading ten covering about 16%. V lost 5 bases, J lost 5 bases, and 5 bases stayed unmatched. Germline CDR1 reads SGHAT; CDR2 reads FQNNGV. The CDR3 contains 15 residues. On this clone itself: Its antigen is not identified.

This clonotype was obtained from an adult in good health. Sequences were derived from peripheral blood, sampled on day 0 of AZD1222 vaccination. This rearrangement joins TRBV11-2 to TRBJ2-1, with 11 bases that match TRBD2. Written as DNA, the CDR3 is TGTGCCAGCAGCCCTAGCGGGGGGAAGAACAATGAGCAGTTCTTC. Its translation is CASSPSGGKNNEQFF.